The 13 T cell receptor beta chains listed next were all sequenced from one sample in a study of blood T cell repertoires in COVID-19. Assay: immunoSEQ multiplex PCR; the TCRdb copy retains only in-frame clones and omits some. The sample holds under 300,000 clones, around nine tenths seen once. Input material: peripheral blood. These receptors originate from a woman in her 70s with active or convalescent COVID-19.

The chain is built from TRBV5-1 and TRBJ2-1; 11 nucleotides line up with TRBD1. CDR3 length: 16 residues. Germline V gives CDR1 SGHRS, CDR2 YFSETQ. The V gene end was trimmed by 3 bases and the J gene end by 6 bases; junction bases not matched to a gene: 8. The CDR3 DNA reads as TGCGCCAGCAGCTCCTTAAGCGGGACAGGGGGCAATGAGCAGTTCTTC. Protein product: CASSSLSGTGGNEQFF.

The genes are TRBV24-1 and TRBJ1-1; 10 positions match TRBD1. Trimming removed 9 bases from V and 1 base from J; junction bases left unmatched: 1. The CDR3 totals 13 residues. Germline lookup yields CDR1 KGHDR and CDR2 SFDVKD. The DNA for the CDR3 is TGTGCCACCGGGACAGGGGAGAACACTGAAGCTTTCTTT. This translates into CATGTGENTEAFF.

This clone turned up a few times. The chain has TRBV29-1 and TRBJ1-2; D remains unclear. CDR3 size: 13 residues. V lost 7 bases to trimming and J lost 0 bases, with 12 bases between them. The germline gives CDR1 SQVTM, CDR2 ANQGSEA. The CDR3 nucleotides are TGCAGCGCCGACACCACCTCTAACTATGGCTACACCTTC. This translates into CSADTTSNYGYTF.

The V call is TRBV6-1, the J call TRBJ1-1, with TRBD1 as a possible D gene (5 bases). This CDR3 is built from 15 residues. Between the trimmed V and J ends, which lost 1 base and 3 bases, there was a span of 12 bases. Germline CDR1 reads MNHNS; CDR2 reads SASEGT. Here the CDR3 DNA reads TGTGCCAGCAGTGAAGTGTGGGGGGGGGACACTGAAGCTTTCTTT. Encoded protein: CASSEVWGGDTEAFF.

The V call is TRBV6-2 or TRBV6-3, the J call TRBJ2-5; D remains ambiguous. Trimming left V 3 bases short and J 3 bases short, with 2 bases between. Germline CDR1 and CDR2: MNHEY and SVGEGT. The CDR3 is made up of 11 amino acids. CDR3 in DNA: TGTGCCAGCAGTTATAAAGAGACCCAGTACTTC. Its protein product is CASSYKETQYF.

This chain links TRBV5-4 with TRBJ1-1; 9 bases are shared with TRBD1. Germline loops: CDR1 SGHNT, CDR2 YYREEE (reference sequence). CDR3 length: 15 residues. The J segment lost 9 bases and the V segment lost 5 bases, leaving 14 bases of the junction unmatched. The DNA of the CDR3 is TGTGCCAGCAGTCCAGATTCATGGGACAGGGCTAAAGCTTTCTTT. Protein sequence: CASSPDSWDRAKAFF.

The chain has TRBV29-1 and TRBJ2-1; D remains ambiguous. CDR1 and CDR2 from the germline V gene are SQVTM and ANQGSEA. This CDR3 has 12 amino acids. The V end was cut by 5 bases, the J end by 7 bases, with 12 bases between. The CDR3 sequence: CSVLQTLNEQFF. CDR3 coding DNA: TGCAGCGTTCTCCAGACTCTGAATGAGCAGTTCTTC.

The rearrangement uses TRBV7-2 and TRBJ1-2, with unresolved D. From germline, CDR1 is SGHTA and CDR2 FQGNSA. Deletions cut 6 bases from V and 8 bases from J, with 19 bases between. The CDR3 has 14 residues. The CDR3: CASRTPSEGRGYTF. Here the CDR3 DNA reads TGTGCCAGCAGGACCCCCAGTGAGGGTCGGGGCTACACCTTC.

This chain links TRBV18 with TRBJ1-4, with D unresolved. CDR3 length equals 14 residues. Germline V gene sequence: CDR1 KGHSH, CDR2 LQKENI. Trimming removed 6 bases from V and 1 base from J, with 9 bases in between. The CDR3, as DNA: TGTGCCAGCTCCCGGGTGGGAACTAATGAAAAACTGTTTTTT. As protein: CASSRVGTNEKLFF. Full variable domain (missing parts from reference TRBV18 and TRBJ1-4): NAGVMQNPRHLVRRRGQEARLRCSPMKGHSHVYWYRQLPEEGLKFMVYLQKENIIDESGMPKERFSAEFPKEGPSILRIQQVVRGDSAAYFCASSRVGTNEKLFFGSGTQLSVL.

The V and J genes are TRBV12-3 or TRBV12-4 and TRBJ2-3; possibly TRBD1 for D (5 bases). The germline V and J ends were trimmed by 4 bases and 7 bases, with 9 bases remaining between them. The CDR3 spans 12 residues. CDR3 residues: CASSSDSYTQYF. The CDR3 DNA sequence: TGTGCCAGCAGTTCCGACAGCTATACGCAGTATTTT.

The chain joins TRBV7-2 to TRBJ2-1; D is perhaps TRBD2 (7 bases). Germline V gives CDR1 SGHTA, CDR2 FQGNSA. The germline V and J ends were trimmed by 1 base and 6 bases, with 13 bases remaining between them. The CDR3 contains 15 residues. The chain's CDR3 is CASSLGGGNFNEQFF. The CDR3 region has the DNA TGTGCCAGCAGCTTAGGGGGGGGCAATTTCAATGAGCAGTTCTTC. The variable domain in full, completed from reference TRBV7-2 and TRBJ2-1, reads GAGVSQSPSNKVTEKGKDVELRCDPISGHTALYWYRQSLGQGLEFLIYFQGNSAPDKSGLPSDRFSAERTGGSVSTLTIQRTQQEDSAVYLCASSLGGGNFNEQFFGPGTRLTVL.

This chain joins TRBV19 and TRBJ2-7, with D unresolved. Trimming pared 3 bases from V and 0 bases from J, leaving 6 bases between. Germline CDR1 reads LNHDA; CDR2 reads SQIVND (reference sequence). The CDR3 extends over 13 amino acids. The CDR3 loop reads CASSIRLSYEQYF. The CDR3 DNA reads TGTGCCAGTAGTATTCGACTCTCCTACGAGCAGTACTTC. Using reference TRBV19 and TRBJ2-7 for the parts outside the CDR3, the full variable domain is DGGITQSPKYLFRKEGQNVTLSCEQNLNHDAMYWYRQDPGQGLRLIYYSQIVNDFQKGDIAEGYSVSREKKESFPLTVTSAQKNPTAFYLCASSIRLSYEQYFGPGTRLTVT.

The rearrangement joins TRBV4-3 to TRBJ2-7; 10 bases are a match to TRBD2. V shed 3 bases, J shed 5 bases, and the junction held 7 bases outside the gene matches. CDR3 length: 15 residues. Germline V gives CDR1 LGHNA, CDR2 YSLEER. The CDR3 DNA sequence: TGCGCCAGCAGCCAGAGAGCGGGGGGGCTGAACGAGCAGTACTTC. Translation gives CASSQRAGGLNEQYF.